Presented here are 14 T cell receptor beta chains from one specimen sequenced in a study of shared clonotypes between healthy human individuals. The naive CD8 subset, CD45RO-negative cells positively selected for CCR7, excluded terminally differentiated effector memory CD45RA+ cells. Produced via immunoSEQ multiplex PCR; TCRdb's table is partial and in-frame only. The sample contains about 2.2 million clones, under 95% of which appear only once. The sample was naive CD8+ T cells from PBMCs. The receptors stem from a man aged 18-30 years in good health. Some clones in this sample may be carry-over from other donors' samples.

The genes are TRBV13 and TRBJ2-1, with D possibly being TRBD1 (5 bases). CDR3 length: 13 amino acids. The germline V gene has CDR1 PRHDT and CDR2 FYEKMQ (reference sequence). The V end lost 5 bases, the J end lost 2 bases, and 7 bases lay between the germline ends. As DNA, the CDR3 is TGTGCCAGCAGCAAGACAGCCTACAATGAGCAGTTCTTC. This codes for CASSKTAYNEQFF.

J is TRBJ2-7 and V is TRBV7-9; TRBD1 matches 7 bases. This CDR3 has 14 residues. Germline CDR1 and CDR2: SEHNR and FQNEAQ (reference sequence). Trimming removed 4 bases from V and 3 bases from J; junction bases left unmatched: 6. CDR3 sequence reads: CASSSGGHFYEQYF. CDR3 coding DNA: TGTGCCAGCAGCTCAGGGGGACATTTCTACGAGCAGTACTTC.

The J gene is TRBJ1-3, the V gene TRBV28; 9 bases fit TRBD1. V lost 5 bases, J lost 4 bases, and 6 bases stayed unmatched. CDR1 is MDHEN, CDR2 SYDVKM, per germline. The length of the CDR3 is 15 residues. CDR3 sequence: CASSPGTGKGNTIYF. CDR3 sequence (DNA): TGTGCCAGCAGTCCGGGGACAGGGAAAGGAAACACCATATATTTT.

The chain employs TRBV4-3 and TRBJ2-7; TRBD1 aligns across 9 bases. Germline V gene sequence: CDR1 LGHNA, CDR2 YSLEER. This CDR3 has 15 amino acids. V dropped 1 base and J dropped 4; count of bases not matched to a gene: 5. Written as DNA, the CDR3 is TGCGCCAGCAGCCAAGGGGGGACAGGGACTTACGAGCAGTACTTC. As protein: CASSQGGTGTYEQYF.

The chain employs TRBV27 and TRBJ2-7; D may be TRBD1 (6 bases). CDR1 and CDR2 (germline): MNHEY, SMNVEV (reference sequence). The CDR3 is 13 amino acids. With 6 bases removed from V and 7 bases from J, the gap between germline ends came to 16 bases. The CDR3 loop reads CASSLPGAREQYF. DNA of the CDR3: TGTGCCAGCAGCCTTCCAGGGGCCAGGGAGCAGTACTTC.

This clone has only one observation. The chain joins TRBV28 to TRBJ2-3; TRBD2 matches 9 bases. Germline CDR1 is MDHEN and CDR2 is SYDVKM. This CDR3 spans 16 amino acids. Trimming took 3 bases from V and 0 from J; bases not matched to a gene: 4. CDR3 sequence: CASSLFAGGSTDTQYF. CDR3 DNA sequence: TGTGCCAGCAGTTTGTTTGCGGGGGGGAGCACAGATACGCAGTATTTT. Filled out from reference TRBV28 and TRBJ2-3, the complete variable domain reads DVKVTQSSRYLVKRTGEKVFLECVQDMDHENMFWYRQDPGLGLRLIYFSYDVKMKEKGDIPEGYSVSREKKERFSLILESASTNQTSMYLCASSLFAGGSTDTQYFGPGTRLTVL.

The V call is TRBV9, the J call TRBJ2-3; 14 bases are a match to TRBD2. Trimming cost V 4 bases and J 4 bases; bases outside gene matches: 5. The CDR3 has 16 amino acids. The V gene's germline CDR1 is SGDLS and CDR2 YYNGEE. The CDR3 DNA sequence: TGTGCCAGCAGCCCCGGGACTAGCGGGAGCGCAGATACGCAGTATTTT. Translating it yields CASSPGTSGSADTQYF.

The CDR3 nucleotides are TGTGCCAGCAGCTATGGACGGGCTTCCGAGCAGTACTTC. Residues: CASSYGRASEQYF. The gene calls are TRBV11-3 and TRBJ2-7; D is unclear. The germline gives CDR1 SGHNT, CDR2 YENEEA. The CDR3 covers 13 residues. Trimming removed 4 bases from V and 6 bases from J, with 13 bases in between.

The V call is TRBV7-9, the J call TRBJ1-1; D is undetermined. The CDR3 covers 13 residues. V dropped 4 bases and J dropped 6 bases, with 12 bases sitting between them. Germline loops: CDR1 SEHNR, CDR2 FQNEAQ (reference sequence). The CDR3 sequence is CASSWEGGAEAFF. In DNA form, the CDR3 reads TGTGCCAGCAGCTGGGAAGGCGGTGCTGAAGCTTTCTTT.

This chain links TRBV7-6 with TRBJ1-3; unclear D gene. Trimming stripped 5 bases from V and 3 bases from J, with 11 bases between. The CDR3 spans 14 residues. The V gene's germline CDR1 is SGHVS and CDR2 FNYEAQ. Here the CDR3 reads CASSLRGIGNTIYF. CDR3 nucleotides: TGTGCCAGCAGCCTTCGTGGAATTGGAAACACCATATATTTT.

The V call is TRBV5-4, the J call TRBJ2-2; D unclear. The CDR3 length is 13 residues. Germline V gene lookup returns CDR1 SGHNT and CDR2 YYREEE (reference sequence). The V end lost 3 bases, the J end lost 7 bases, and 10 bases lay between the germline ends. The CDR3 is CASSWQFVGELFF. For the CDR3, the DNA is TGTGCCAGCAGCTGGCAATTTGTCGGGGAGCTGTTTTTT.

This clone showed up just once. The chain joins TRBV7-2 to TRBJ1-4; D is uncertain. The CDR3 is 15 amino acids. V dropped 5 bases and J dropped 12 bases, with 22 bases sitting between them. Looked up from germline, CDR1 is SGHTA and CDR2 is FQGNSA. Here the CDR3 DNA reads TGTGCCAGCAGCCCGGTTGAGGGTTCGGCCTCGGAACTGTTTTTT. This codes for CASSPVEGSASELFF.

CDR3 amino acids: CASSPPAGGPGEQFF. In DNA form, the CDR3 reads TGTGCCAGCAGCCCCCCAGCGGGAGGGCCGGGGGAGCAGTTCTTC. The gene calls are TRBV9 and TRBJ2-1; 10 nucleotides line up with TRBD2. The CDR3 length is 15 residues. Germline values: CDR1 SGDLS, CDR2 YYNGEE. Trimming removed 4 bases from V and 10 bases from J; junction bases left unmatched: 11.

The V gene is TRBV30, the J gene TRBJ2-7; D tentatively reads TRBD1 or TRBD2 (6 bases each). CDR1 GTSNPN and CDR2 SVGIG come from the germline V gene (reference sequence). Trimming took off 5 bases at V and 6 bases at J, with 11 bases between the two ends. The CDR3 length is 11 residues. Here the CDR3 reads CAWSRGLEQYF. The CDR3 DNA sequence: TGTGCCTGGTCCCGGGGGCTCGAGCAGTACTTC.